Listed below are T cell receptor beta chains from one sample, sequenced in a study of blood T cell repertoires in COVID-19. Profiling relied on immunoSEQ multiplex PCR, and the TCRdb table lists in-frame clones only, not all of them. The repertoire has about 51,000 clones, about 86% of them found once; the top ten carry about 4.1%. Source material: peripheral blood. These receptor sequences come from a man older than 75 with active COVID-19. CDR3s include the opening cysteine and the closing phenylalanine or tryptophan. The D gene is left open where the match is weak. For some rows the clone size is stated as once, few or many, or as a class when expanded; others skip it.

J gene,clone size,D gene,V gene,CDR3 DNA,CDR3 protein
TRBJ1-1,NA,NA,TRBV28,TGTGCCAGCAGCATTATACGAGGCACTGAAGCTTTCTTT,CASSIIRGTEAFF
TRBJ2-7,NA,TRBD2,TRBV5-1,TGCGCCAGCAGCAGGGGGACTAGCGGGTCTAGAGAGCAGTACTTC,CASSRGTSGSREQYF
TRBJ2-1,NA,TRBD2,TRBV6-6,TGTGCCAGCAGTCGCGCCGGGACTAGTGGGTTTGAGCAGTTCTTC,CASSRAGTSGFEQFF
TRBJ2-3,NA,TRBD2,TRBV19,TGTGCCAGTAGTATAAATAGCGGGACTAGCACAGATACGCAGTATTTT,CASSINSGTSTDTQYF
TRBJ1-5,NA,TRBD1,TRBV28,TGTGCCAGCAGCCTAGGGACAGGGGGCTATAGCAATCAGCCCCAGCATTTT,CASSLGTGGYSNQPQHF
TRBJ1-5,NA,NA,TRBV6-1,TGTGCCAGCAGTGAAGAAAGGGGGTACGGGCCCCAGCATTTT,CASSEERGYGPQHF
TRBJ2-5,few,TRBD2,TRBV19,TGTGCCAGTAGTATGGGACTAGCAGGAGAGACCCAGTACTTC,CASSMGLAGETQYF
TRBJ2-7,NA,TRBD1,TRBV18,TGTGCCAGCTCACCGCCGACAGGGGTTTACGAGCAGTACTTC,CASSPPTGVYEQYF
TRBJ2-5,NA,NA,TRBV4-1,TGCGCCAGCAGCTATTCAGGGACTCAAGAGACCCAGTACTTC,CASSYSGTQETQYF
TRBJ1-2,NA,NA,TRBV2,TGTGCCAGCAGTAACAGGAGATCGTATGGCTACACCTTC,CASSNRRSYGYTF
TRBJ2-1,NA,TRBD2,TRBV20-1,TGCAGTGCCGTAGCGGGAGAGCAGTTCTTC,CSAVAGEQFF
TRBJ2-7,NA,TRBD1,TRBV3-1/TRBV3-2,TGTGCCAGCAGCCAAGACGGGACAGGGTACACTCAGGAGTACTTC,CASSQDGTGYTQEYF
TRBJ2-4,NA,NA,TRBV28,TGTGCCAGCAGCCCGCTCGGGAGCCCCCGAGGGAACATTCAGTACTTC,CASSPLGSPRGNIQYF
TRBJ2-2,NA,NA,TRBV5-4,TGTGCCAGCAGCGCGGGCTCTGCCCTTGGCACCGGGGAGCTGTTTTTT,CASSAGSALGTGELFF
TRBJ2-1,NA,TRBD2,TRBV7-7,TGTGCCAGCAGCTTCGCGGGGCTAGCGGGAGCGGCCTACAATGAGCAGTTCTTC,CASSFAGLAGAAYNEQFF
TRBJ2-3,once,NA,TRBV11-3,TGTGCCAGCAGCTTAGGGTACAGGGAGACCACAGATACGCAGTATTTT,CASSLGYRETTDTQYF
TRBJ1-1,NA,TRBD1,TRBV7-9,TGTGCCAGCAGCCGCCAGGGACAGATGAACACTGAAGCTTTCTTT,CASSRQGQMNTEAFF
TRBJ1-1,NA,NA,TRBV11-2,TGTGCCAGCAGCCCTGTGATGGGATACAGGGCCAACACTGAAGCTTTCTTT,CASSPVMGYRANTEAFF
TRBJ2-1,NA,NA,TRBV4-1,TGCGCCAGCAGAGGACTAACAGGTGAGCAGTTCTTC,CASRGLTGEQFF
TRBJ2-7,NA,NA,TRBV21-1,TGTGCCAGCAGCAATCACCAGCGGGAGGGTTCCTACGAGCAGTACTTC,CASSNHQREGSYEQYF
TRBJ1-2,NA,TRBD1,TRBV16,TGTGCCAGCAGCCAAGAAAGACAGGGCGGCTACACCTTC,CASSQERQGGYTF
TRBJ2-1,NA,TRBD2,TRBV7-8,TGTGCCAGCAGCCCACTGGCGGGAGGATCTTCGGGGGAGCAGTTCTTC,CASSPLAGGSSGEQFF
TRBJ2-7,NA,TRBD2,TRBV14,TGTGCCAGCAGCCAGGACGGACTAGCGGGAGGTTACGAGCAGTACTTC,CASSQDGLAGGYEQYF
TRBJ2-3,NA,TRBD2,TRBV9,TGTGCCAGCAGCTCCGGACTAGCGGGCACAGATACGCAGTATTTT,CASSSGLAGTDTQYF
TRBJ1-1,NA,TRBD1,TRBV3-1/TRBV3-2,TGTGCCAGCAGCTACCGAGGGACAGGGACTGGCTCTGAAGCTTTCTTT,CASSYRGTGTGSEAFF
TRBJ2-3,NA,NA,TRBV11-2,TGTGCCAGCAGCTTAGATCGCAGGGGCGGGCAGTATTTT,CASSLDRRGGQYF
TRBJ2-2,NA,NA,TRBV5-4,TGTGCCAGCAGCGGGGGGGGCGGGAGAGGAGGCACCGGGGAGCTGTTTTTT,CASSGGGGRGGTGELFF
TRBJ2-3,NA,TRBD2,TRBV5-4,TGTGCCAGCAGCTTGGCCGGGGGAGGGGGCACAGATACGCAGTATTTT,CASSLAGGGGTDTQYF
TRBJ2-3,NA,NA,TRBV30,TGTGCCTGGAGCGTACCCCGGGGTTACACAGATACGCAGTATTTT,CAWSVPRGYTDTQYF
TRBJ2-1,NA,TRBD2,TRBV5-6,TGTGCCAGCAGCTCTTCTAGCGGGACCTCCTACAATGAGCAGTTCTTC,CASSSSSGTSYNEQFF
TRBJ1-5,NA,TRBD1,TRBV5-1,TGCGCCAGCAGTCCTGGGACAGGGGTTCAGCCCCAGCATTTT,CASSPGTGVQPQHF
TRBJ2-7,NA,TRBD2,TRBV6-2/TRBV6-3,TGTGCCAGCAGTTACGGGACTAGCGGGAGGTGGCCCTACGAGCAGTACTTC,CASSYGTSGRWPYEQYF
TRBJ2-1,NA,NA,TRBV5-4,TGTGCCAGCAGCTTCGGCGGCCCCAGCTCCTACAATGAGCAGTTCTTC,CASSFGGPSSYNEQFF